The clone carrying this TCR beta chain has at least ten counts. Its antigen is unidentified. The study defined stable Graves' hyperthyroidism as no ophthalmopathy progression within 18 months. The PBMCs studied were ones that came from 9 to 10 ml fresh peripheral blood. This record belongs to a study of T cells in Graves' hyperthyroidism and ophthalmopathy. Trimming removed 4 bases at V and 7 bases at J, with 17 bases between. The CDR3 has 15 amino acids. The germline CDR1 and CDR2 sequences are MNHNS and SASEGT. Study outcomes and limitations: Most thyroid clonotypes that were expanded above 0.001 also turned up in blood. It was a median approximately 7.1 months before onset that the model predicted ophthalmopathy.

Authors of the study amplified TCR beta CDR3 regions from RNA transcripts. The study used the HTBI primer set for a first-round RT-PCR of the TCR CDR3. TCRdb independently ran MiXCR on the multiplex PCR reads; one entry per CDR3 protein. The sample carries roughly 300,000 distinct CDR3 sequences, approximately 13% recorded once. Sequencing used blood. The J gene is TRBJ1-5, the V gene TRBV6-1; the D is unclear. The receptor was derived from a woman in her 30s with Graves' hyperthyroidism. The CDR3 here is CASSGNRALDQPQHF. The CDR3 DNA reads TGTGCCAGCAGTGGAAACAGAGCCTTGGACCAGCCCCAGCATTTT.